One sample yielded the 30 T cell receptor beta chains listed below, sequenced in a study of T cell responses to AZD1222 COVID-19 vaccine. Some clones are missing from TCRdb's copy, which holds only in-frame ones; the method was immunoSEQ multiplex PCR. The sample lists 120,000 or so clones, 84% occurring once. The sequences come from peripheral blood, collected 28 days after the second AZD1222 dose. The receptor set was obtained from an adult who received the AZD1222 COVID-19 vaccine.

V gene TRBV5-1 combines with J gene TRBJ1-2; D may be TRBD1 (5 bases). V lost 2 bases to trimming and J lost 2 bases, with 10 bases between them. This CDR3 is 14 amino acids long. Germline CDR1 reads SGHRS; CDR2 reads YFSETQ. The CDR3 coding sequence is TGCGCCAGCAGCTTTCCAGGGAAAAACTATGGCTACACCTTC. This gives the protein CASSFPGKNYGYTF.

V usage is TRBV6-6 and J usage is TRBJ1-1; D not resolved. The CDR3 is made up of 13 amino acids. Trimming left V 7 bases short and J 3 bases short, with 12 bases between. Germline V gives CDR1 MNHNY, CDR2 SVGAGI (reference sequence). The CDR3 here is CASNGLSDTEAFF. The CDR3 region has the DNA TGTGCCAGCAATGGACTATCCGACACTGAAGCTTTCTTT.

This clone was detected only once. The chain recombines TRBV29-1 with TRBJ2-3; D is uncertain. Germline V gene data show CDR1 as SQVTM and CDR2 as ANQGSEA. This CDR3 is 13 amino acids long. V was clipped by 6 bases and J by 6 bases, with 16 bases between them. CDR3 sequence reads: CSVRLRFRDTQYF. The CDR3 coding sequence is TGCAGCGTAAGGTTAAGGTTCAGGGATACGCAGTATTTT.

The chain joins TRBV28 to TRBJ1-2; 7 positions match TRBD1. Trimming cost V 3 bases and J 8 bases; bases outside gene matches: 12. The CDR3 is made up of 15 amino acids. Germline V gene sequence: CDR1 MDHEN, CDR2 SYDVKM. The CDR3 DNA is TGTGCCAGCAGTTTGGCTAGACAGGGAGAGAAGGGCTACACCTTC. Translation gives CASSLARQGEKGYTF.

The rearrangement uses TRBV7-9 and TRBJ1-6; D uncertain. This CDR3 has 11 residues. The germline V and J ends were trimmed by 5 bases and 8 bases, with 4 bases remaining between them. CDR1 is SEHNR and CDR2 is FQNEAQ in the germline V gene (reference sequence). CDR3 sequence (DNA): TGTGCCAGCAGCCTTGATTCACCCCTCCACTTT. Protein product: CASSLDSPLHF.

V usage is TRBV12-3 or TRBV12-4 and J usage is TRBJ2-7, with a possible D match to TRBD2 (5 bases). CDR3 length: 11 residues. V was pared by 3 bases and J by 5 bases, with 5 bases between. CDR3: CASSFGDEQYF. As DNA, the CDR3 is TGTGCCAGCAGTTTCGGGGACGAGCAGTACTTC.

The V call is TRBV9, the J call TRBJ1-1; D gene uncertain. V was shortened by 1 base and J by 2 bases, with 9 bases between the two germline ends. CDR3 length equals 14 residues. Per the germline V gene, CDR1 is SGDLS and CDR2 is YYNGEE. CDR3 region: CASSVLAGNTEAFF. In DNA form, the CDR3 reads TGTGCCAGCAGCGTACTGGCAGGAAACACTGAAGCTTTCTTT.

As concerns this clone: An end of the junction does not agree with germline; a read error may underlie this. This CDR3 is CASSSVRAGANVLTF. DNA for the CDR3: TGTGCTAGCAGCTCCGTTAGGGCCGGGGCCAACGTCCTGACTTTC. V and J are TRBV7-7 and TRBJ2-6; D unresolved. The CDR3 consists of 15 residues. The germline CDR1 and CDR2 sequences are SSHAT and FNYEAQ (reference sequence).

The chain joins TRBV3-1 (or the pseudogene TRBV3-2) to TRBJ2-7; unclear D gene. The ends were cut back, 0 bases at V and 3 bases at J, with 15 bases in the middle. The CDR3 is 16 amino acids. CDR1 is LGHDT, CDR2 YNNKEL, per germline (reference sequence). The CDR3 loop is CASSQDGEGKVYEQYF. CDR3 coding DNA: TGTGCCAGCAGCCAAGATGGAGAAGGGAAAGTCTACGAGCAGTACTTC.

This chain connects TRBV5-1 to TRBJ2-3; D ambiguous. CDR3 length: 14 amino acids. V lost 1 base and J lost 2, with 8 bases in between. Germline lookup yields CDR1 SGHRS and CDR2 YFSETQ. In DNA form, the CDR3 reads TGCGCCAGCAGCTTGCAACAGCTCACAGATACGCAGTATTTT. Translating it yields CASSLQQLTDTQYF.

The DNA for the CDR3 is TGTGCCACCACTCCTGGCGGGAACACCGGGGAGCTGTTTTTT. Translation gives CATTPGGNTGELFF. V usage is TRBV28 and J usage is TRBJ2-2; D is undetermined. CDR1 and CDR2 from the germline V gene are MDHEN and SYDVKM. The CDR3 covers 14 residues. The V end lost 10 bases, the J end lost 1 base, and 13 bases lay between the germline ends.

The chain combines TRBV19 with TRBJ1-1, with 11 bases identical to TRBD1. CDR1 LNHDA and CDR2 SQIVND come from the germline V gene (reference sequence). The CDR3 contains 17 residues. Trimming took 5 bases from V and 3 from J; bases not matched to a gene: 11. The CDR3 spells CASSPRDRGFWDTEAFF. The DNA for the CDR3 is TGTGCCAGTAGTCCCCGGGACAGGGGGTTTTGGGACACTGAAGCTTTCTTT.

The chain uses TRBV2 and TRBJ1-4; unclear D gene. V lost 0 bases and J 11 bases, leaving 10 bases between the germline ends. CDR1 SNHLY and CDR2 FYNNEI come from the germline V gene. CDR3 size: 13 residues. The CDR3 is CASSEALLMKLFF. The CDR3 DNA reads TGTGCCAGCAGTGAAGCGCTTCTGATGAAACTGTTTTTT.

This chain joins TRBV28 and TRBJ1-5, with D possibly matching TRBD1 (5 bases). CDR1 is MDHEN and CDR2 is SYDVKM in the germline V gene. V was trimmed by 7 bases and J by 0 bases, leaving 16 bases between them. This CDR3 contains 16 residues. The CDR3 sequence is CASIALGGDSNQPQHF. The DNA of the CDR3 is TGTGCCAGCATCGCCCTCGGGGGGGATAGCAATCAGCCCCAGCATTTT.

This clone has only a few counts. This chain links TRBV6-5 with TRBJ1-2; no firm D call. The germline V and J ends were trimmed by 0 bases and 5 bases, with 13 bases remaining between them. Germline loops: CDR1 MNHEY, CDR2 SVGAGI. The CDR3 runs 15 residues. DNA of the CDR3: TGTGCCAGCAGTTACTCGACCGGACCTACTTATGGCTACACCTTC. Its translation: CASSYSTGPTYGYTF.

The chain employs TRBV29-1 and TRBJ2-5; TRBD1 or TRBD2 may be the D gene (5 bases each). Germline-derived CDR1 and CDR2 are SQVTM and ANQGSEA. V lost 5 bases to trimming and J lost 4 bases, with 17 bases between them. This CDR3 region has 14 residues. The CDR3 is CSVLGTNTVETQYF. The CDR3 DNA sequence: TGCAGCGTTCTGGGGACCAATACAGTAGAGACCCAGTACTTC.

The J gene is TRBJ1-2, the V gene TRBV11-2; TRBD1 is a possible D gene (6 bases). The length of the CDR3 is 15 residues. Trimming cost V 5 bases and J 1 base, with 14 bases left between them. The germline gives CDR1 SGHAT, CDR2 FQNNGV. CDR3 amino acids: CASSPWGAGNYGYTF. CDR3 bases: TGTGCCAGCAGCCCATGGGGGGCGGGTAACTATGGCTACACCTTC.

CDR3 in DNA: TGTGCCAGCTCACCATCAGACCGGGTGCGGGATGGCTACACCTTC. Encoded protein: CASSPSDRVRDGYTF. The rearrangement links TRBV18 to TRBJ1-2; the D is unclear. V gave up 2 bases and J gave up 6 bases, with 16 bases separating them. The V gene's germline CDR1 is KGHSH and CDR2 LQKENI. CDR3 size: 15 residues. The full variable domain, with the rest looked up from reference TRBV18 and TRBJ1-2, is NAGVMQNPRHLVRRRGQEARLRCSPMKGHSHVYWYRQLPEEGLKFMVYLQKENIIDESGMPKERFSAEFPKEGPSILRIQQVVRGDSAAYFCASSPSDRVRDGYTFGSGTRLTVV.

This sequence joins TRBV15 and TRBJ2-7; perhaps TRBD2 as D (6 bases). In germline, CDR1 is LNHNV, CDR2 YYDKDF (reference sequence). This CDR3 region has 15 residues. With 2 bases removed from V and 7 bases from J, the gap between germline ends came to 18 bases. CDR3 in amino acids: CATSRPGGRFVEQYF. As DNA, the CDR3 is TGTGCCACCAGCAGACCAGGAGGGCGCTTTGTGGAGCAGTACTTC. Together with reference TRBV15 and TRBJ2-7, the CDR3 gives the full variable domain: DAMVIQNPRYQVTQFGKPVTLSCSQTLNHNVMYWYQQKSSQAPKLLFHYYDKDFNNEADTPDNFQSRRPNTSFCFLDIRSPGLGDTAMYLCATSRPGGRFVEQYFGPGTRLTVT.

The V call is TRBV18, the J call TRBJ2-4; D is unresolved. This CDR3 is 15 amino acids long. Deletions cut 0 bases from V and 1 base from J, with 7 bases between. In germline, CDR1 is KGHSH, CDR2 LQKENI. CDR3 in DNA: TGTGCCAGCTCACCACCTGGGTTTGCCAAAAACATTCAGTACTTC. This encodes CASSPPGFAKNIQYF. The full variable domain, completed using reference TRBV18 and TRBJ2-4, is NAGVMQNPRHLVRRRGQEARLRCSPMKGHSHVYWYRQLPEEGLKFMVYLQKENIIDESGMPKERFSAEFPKEGPSILRIQQVVRGDSAAYFCASSPPGFAKNIQYFGAGTRLSVL.

The rearrangement joins TRBV19 to TRBJ1-3, with a possible D match to TRBD1 (5 bases). The CDR3 has 15 residues. Germline lookup yields CDR1 LNHDA and CDR2 SQIVND (reference sequence). V was clipped by 6 bases and J by 4 bases, with 16 bases between them. The DNA of the CDR3 is TGTGCCAGTAGCGCCGGGATAGGGGCAGGAAACACCATATATTTT. Its protein is CASSAGIGAGNTIYF.

The rearrangement links TRBV28 to TRBJ1-1, with TRBD1 matching over 8 bases. V lost 6 bases, J lost 6 bases, and 9 bases stayed unmatched. Germline values: CDR1 MDHEN, CDR2 SYDVKM. This CDR3 contains 14 residues. CDR3 bases: TGTGCCAGCAGACCTAGACAGGGGAGGGCTGAAGCTTTCTTT. This sequence encodes CASRPRQGRAEAFF.

This rearrangement joins TRBV4-1 to TRBJ1-5; a possible D gene is TRBD1 (5 bases). The germline V gene has CDR1 MGHRA and CDR2 YSYEKL. V lost 6 bases and J 3 bases, leaving 15 bases between the germline ends. The CDR3 is 15 residues long. The CDR3, as DNA: TGCGCCAGCAGTCAGAGTGACAGCTACAATCAGCCCCAGCATTTT. Encoded protein: CASSQSDSYNQPQHF.

The rearrangement joins TRBV4-3 to TRBJ2-2; a weak D match, TRBD2 (6 bases). The V gene's germline CDR1 is LGHNA and CDR2 YSLEER. CDR3 size: 15 residues. Trimming cost V 0 bases and J 3 bases, with 8 bases left between them. The CDR3, as DNA: TGCGCCAGCAGCCAAGAACGGGGGTACACCGGGGAGCTGTTTTTT. Its protein product is CASSQERGYTGELFF.

This clone was recorded a few times. This sequence joins TRBV11-3 and TRBJ1-1; a weak D match, TRBD1 (5 bases). Germline CDR1 is SGHNT and CDR2 is YENEEA. The CDR3 runs 15 residues. V lost 1 base and J 2 bases, leaving 11 bases between the germline ends. The CDR3 bases are TGTGCCAGCAGCTTAGGAGGGACGAGAAACACTGAAGCTTTCTTT. Encoded protein: CASSLGGTRNTEAFF.

This chain connects TRBV25-1 to TRBJ1-2; TRBD1 is a possible D gene (6 bases). Germline assignment: CDR1 MGHDK and CDR2 SYGVNS. The CDR3 loop spans 15 amino acids. V lost 6 bases and J lost 0, with 14 bases in between. The CDR3 loop reads CASSGGGNPNYGYTF. Written as DNA, the CDR3 is TGTGCCAGCAGCGGGGGCGGGAACCCTAACTATGGCTACACCTTC.

The V and J genes are TRBV3-1 (or the pseudogene TRBV3-2) and TRBJ2-7, with no clear D. V gave up 1 base and J gave up 7 bases, with 8 bases separating them. CDR1 LGHDT and CDR2 YNNKEL come from the germline V gene (reference sequence). The CDR3 has 12 amino acids. The CDR3 DNA reads TGTGCCAGCAGCCAAGGGGTCAATGAGCAGTACTTC. This gives the protein CASSQGVNEQYF.

CDR3 coding DNA: TGTGCCAGCTCACAGGGGCCTCAGGGCGAGCAGTACTTC. Amino acid sequence: CASSQGPQGEQYF. This chain joins TRBV18 and TRBJ2-7, with D possibly TRBD1 on 5 matching bases. This CDR3 has 13 amino acids. Deletions cut 4 bases from V and 6 bases from J, with 13 bases between. Germline loops: CDR1 KGHSH, CDR2 LQKENI. Full variable domain (remainder filled in from reference TRBV18 and TRBJ2-7): NAGVMQNPRHLVRRRGQEARLRCSPMKGHSHVYWYRQLPEEGLKFMVYLQKENIIDESGMPKERFSAEFPKEGPSILRIQQVVRGDSAAYFCASSQGPQGEQYFGPGTRLTVT.

This clone was counted between two and nine times. The chain recombines TRBV7-3 with TRBJ2-1; 10 bases fit TRBD1. There are 13 residues in the CDR3. In germline, CDR1 is SGHTA, CDR2 FQGTGA. Trimming removed 5 bases from V and 9 bases from J; junction bases left unmatched: 4. The CDR3 reads CASSVTGGGEQFF. CDR3 nucleotide sequence: TGTGCCAGCAGCGTGACAGGGGGCGGTGAGCAGTTCTTC.

V and J are TRBV11-3 and TRBJ2-5; a weak D match, TRBD1 (6 bases). There are 16 residues in the CDR3. V lost 4 bases and J lost 5, with 20 bases in between. Germline lookup yields CDR1 SGHNT and CDR2 YENEEA. The CDR3 region has the DNA TGTGCCAGCAGCTCCCCGACAGGACCCCATTTCGAGACCCAGTACTTC. It is translated as CASSSPTGPHFETQYF. Full variable domain (remainder filled in from reference TRBV11-3 and TRBJ2-5): EAGVVQSPRYKIIEKKQPVAFWCNPISGHNTLYWYLQNLGQGPELLIRYENEEAVDDSQLPKDRFSAERLKGVDSTLKIQPAELGDSAVYLCASSSPTGPHFETQYFGPGTRLLVL.